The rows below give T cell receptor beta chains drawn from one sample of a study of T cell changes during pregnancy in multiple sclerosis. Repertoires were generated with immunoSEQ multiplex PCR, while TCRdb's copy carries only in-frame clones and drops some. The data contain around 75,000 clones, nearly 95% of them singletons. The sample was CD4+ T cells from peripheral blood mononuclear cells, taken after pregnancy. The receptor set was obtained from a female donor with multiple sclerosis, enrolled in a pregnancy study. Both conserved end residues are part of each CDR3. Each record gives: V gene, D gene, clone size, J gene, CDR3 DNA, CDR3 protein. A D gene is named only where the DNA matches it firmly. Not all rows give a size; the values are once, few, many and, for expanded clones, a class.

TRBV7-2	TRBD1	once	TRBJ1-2	TGTGCCAGCAGCTTTGGGGTGGGACAGGGTCATTATGGCTACACCTTC	CASSFGVGQGHYGYTF
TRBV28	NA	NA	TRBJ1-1	TGTGCCAGCAGTTTAGGAGGAGGTGGATACACTGAAGCTTTCTTT	CASSLGGGGYTEAFF
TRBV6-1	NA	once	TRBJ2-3	TGTGCCACCTCGAACAGGGCAGATACGCAGTATTTT	CATSNRADTQYF
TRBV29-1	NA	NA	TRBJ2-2	TGCAGCGTTGCTCAGAGCAGGGGGAACACCGGGGAGCTGTTTTTT	CSVAQSRGNTGELFF
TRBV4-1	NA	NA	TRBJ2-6	TGCGCCAGCAGCCAACAAGAGGGCTTCCGCTCTGGGGCCAACGTCCTGACTTTC	CASSQQEGFRSGANVLTF
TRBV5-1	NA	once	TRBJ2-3	TGCGCCAGCAGCTTCAACAGGGATACAGATACGCAGTATTTT	CASSFNRDTDTQYF
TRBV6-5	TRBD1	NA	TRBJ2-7	TGTGCCAGCAGTTACCGGGACAGGGGCGTTTACGAGCAGTACTTC	CASSYRDRGVYEQYF
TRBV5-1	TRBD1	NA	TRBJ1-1	TGCGCCAGCAGCTTGGATGGACAGGGGGCTGAAGCTTTCTTT	CASSLDGQGAEAFF
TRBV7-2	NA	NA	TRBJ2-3	TGTGCCAGCAGAACAGGGACGTATAGCACAGATACGCAGTATTTT	CASRTGTYSTDTQYF
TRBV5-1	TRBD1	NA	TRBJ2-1	TGCGCCAGCAGCCTGACCGGGACAGGGGCGCGGAATGAGCAGTTCTTC	CASSLTGTGARNEQFF